This T cell receptor (beta chain) came from a study of shared clonotypes between healthy human individuals. CD4+ cell separation produced CD45RA+ naive and CD45RA-negative memory subsets. Study outcomes and limitations: When compared with the clonotypes that were shared by all four sorted-subset donors, the non-shared clonotypes turned out to have lower generation probabilities. It was observed that 5% to 6.5% of naive CD4 clonotypes were shared across four donors.

In regard to this clone: What it binds is unknown.

TCRdb's table, derived via immunoSEQ multiplex PCR, lists solely in-frame clones and lacks some. The sample shows approximately 340,000 clones, 74% of them seen only once. This CDR3 is built from 15 residues. After removal of 3 bases from V and 2 bases from J, the junction contained 4 bases not matched to a gene. CDR1 and CDR2 from the germline V gene are MDHEN and SYDVKM. The chain has TRBV28 and TRBJ2-1; 7 positions agree with TRBD2. This sequence was found in a man aged 25 to 40 in good health. Sequenced: memory CD4+ T cells sorted from blood. Subset described: CD45RA-negative fraction. The chain's CDR3 is CASSFAGAPYNEQFF. In DNA form, the CDR3 reads TGTGCCAGCAGTTTCGCGGGAGCGCCCTACAATGAGCAGTTCTTC.